Presented here are 22 T cell receptor beta chains from one specimen sequenced in a study of cytomegalovirus exposure and HLA in healthy donors. With 60 Vbeta and 13 Jbeta primers, the PCR was carried out. Some clones are missing from TCRdb's copy, which holds only in-frame ones; the method was immunoSEQ multiplex PCR. This sample has about 130,000 clones; around 82% occur once, and the top ten carry over 3%. Material for sequencing was PBMCs. These receptors all stem from a woman aged 40 to 49 in good health and CMV-seropositive.

This chain connects TRBV13 to TRBJ1-4, with D hard to call. The CDR3 runs 17 residues. Germline CDR1 is PRHDT and CDR2 is FYEKMQ (reference sequence). V lost 5 bases to trimming and J lost 7 bases, with 23 bases between them. The CDR3 sequence: CASSILSEEGGGEKLFF. The CDR3 DNA reads as TGTGCCAGCAGCATCCTCTCAGAGGAGGGAGGAGGTGAAAAACTGTTTTTT.

This clone has just one count. This chain connects TRBV9 to TRBJ2-3; 11 bases agree with TRBD2. V dropped 4 bases and J dropped 4; count of bases not matched to a gene: 2. The germline V gene has CDR1 SGDLS and CDR2 YYNGEE. The CDR3 has 14 residues. The CDR3 protein is CASSLAGGADTQYF. In nucleotides, the CDR3 is TGTGCCAGCAGCTTAGCGGGAGGGGCAGATACGCAGTATTTT.

V usage is TRBV16 and J usage is TRBJ2-3, with D possibly matching TRBD2 (6 bases). The CDR3 has 17 residues. Trimming shortened V by 1 base and J by 0 bases, and 14 bases separated the two germline ends. CDR1 is KGHSY, CDR2 FQNENV, per germline. Written as DNA, the CDR3 is TGTGCCAGCAGCCAATGGTGGTCTAGCGCAAGCACAGATACGCAGTATTTT. As protein: CASSQWWSSASTDTQYF. Filled out from reference TRBV16 and TRBJ2-3, the complete variable domain reads GEEVAQTPKHLVRGEGQKAKLYCAPIKGHSYVFWYQQVLKNEFKFLISFQNENVFDETGMPKERFSAKCLPNSPCSLEIQATKLEDSAVYFCASSQWWSSASTDTQYFGPGTRLTVL.

The CDR3 nucleotides read TGTGCCAGCAGTGAATCAGGGGTCGGTGGCTACACCTTC. Encoded protein: CASSESGVGGYTF. This sequence joins TRBV6-1 and TRBJ1-2, with a tentative D call TRBD1 (6 bases). The CDR3 runs to 13 residues. V was cut by 2 bases and J by 7 bases, with 11 bases left in between. Germline V gives CDR1 MNHNS, CDR2 SASEGT.

The J gene is TRBJ2-1, the V gene TRBV28; 10 positions agree with TRBD2. From germline, CDR1 is MDHEN and CDR2 SYDVKM. V lost 5 bases to trimming and J lost 6 bases; unmatched junction nucleotides: 13. CDR3 length: 17 residues. For the CDR3, the DNA is TGTGCCAGCAGTCAATCGGGACTAGCGCAGAGGGGCAATGAGCAGTTCTTC. It translates to CASSQSGLAQRGNEQFF.

This clone was observed once. The V call is TRBV28, the J call TRBJ2-3, with TRBD2 as a possible D gene (5 bases). In germline, CDR1 is MDHEN, CDR2 SYDVKM. The length of the CDR3 is 12 residues. Trimming removed 2 bases at V and 7 bases at J, with 7 bases between. CDR3 protein: CASSLQRNTQYF. For the CDR3, the DNA is TGTGCCAGCAGTTTACAGCGGAATACGCAGTATTTT.

The V gene is TRBV28, the J gene TRBJ2-1; 9 nucleotides agree with TRBD2. J gave up 1 base and V 5 bases, and 9 bases lay outside the gene matches. Germline loops: CDR1 MDHEN, CDR2 SYDVKM. This CDR3 region has 17 residues. In DNA form, the CDR3 reads TGTGCCAGCAGTGAGGGACTAGCTGGTGTGTCCTACAATGAGCAGTTCTTC. It yields the protein CASSEGLAGVSYNEQFF.

The chain has TRBV6-5 and TRBJ1-5, with D possibly matching TRBD1 (5 bases). Germline CDR1 is MNHEY and CDR2 is SVGAGI. The CDR3 has 15 amino acids. The V and J ends lost 6 bases and 1 base respectively, with 13 bases between them. The CDR3 here is CASSYGGGSNQPQHF. The CDR3, as DNA: TGTGCCAGCAGCTATGGGGGGGGGAGCAATCAGCCCCAGCATTTT.

The chain combines TRBV9 with TRBJ2-1; D may be TRBD2 (5 bases). Germline assignment: CDR1 SGDLS and CDR2 YYNGEE. The V end lost 3 bases, the J end lost 9 bases, and 16 bases lay between the germline ends. There are 14 residues in the CDR3. The CDR3 DNA follows: TGTGCCAGCAGCGGTGAGGGCCTAGATGCTGAGCAGTTCTTC. Its protein is CASSGEGLDAEQFF.

This sequence joins TRBV19 and TRBJ2-5; possible D gene TRBD2, 7 bases. Trimming removed 7 bases from V and 2 bases from J, with 20 bases in between. The CDR3 has 16 amino acids. Germline assignment: CDR1 LNHDA and CDR2 SQIVND (reference sequence). The CDR3 protein is CASKRKRGGGQETQYF. The CDR3, as DNA: TGTGCCAGTAAACGCAAACGGGGAGGGGGACAAGAGACCCAGTACTTC.

The count of this clone is one. The chain has TRBV11-2 and TRBJ1-4, with D tentatively TRBD1 (5 bases). Trimming left V 5 bases short and J 8 bases short, with 18 bases between. This CDR3 is built from 15 residues. CDR1 and CDR2 from the germline V gene are SGHAT and FQNNGV. CDR3 DNA sequence: TGTGCCAGCAGCAACGACCGCGGGGCGCGCGAAAAACTGTTTTTT. Amino acids: CASSNDRGAREKLFF.

The V call is TRBV19, the J call TRBJ2-5; TRBD1 might be the D (6 bases). The CDR3 totals 13 residues. With 3 bases removed from V and 6 bases from J, the gap between germline ends came to 11 bases. Germline-derived CDR1 and CDR2 are LNHDA and SQIVND (reference sequence). CDR3 in DNA: TGTGCCAGTAGTATCGGGACACTCAAGACCCAGTACTTC. Translating it yields CASSIGTLKTQYF.

The chain is built from TRBV11-2 and TRBJ2-7; 9 bases fit TRBD2. Trimming cost V 2 bases and J 2 bases; bases outside gene matches: 4. Germline values: CDR1 SGHAT, CDR2 FQNNGV. The CDR3 loop spans 15 amino acids. The CDR3 nucleotides are TGTGCCAGCAGCTTAATACTAGCGGGCGCCTACGAGCAGTACTTC. This codes for CASSLILAGAYEQYF.

This clone was seen once. The rearrangement links TRBV7-9 to TRBJ2-5; weak D call: TRBD1 (6 bases). The CDR3 sequence is 15 residues long. V lost 2 bases and J 4 bases, leaving 14 bases between the germline ends. CDR1 is SEHNR, CDR2 FQNEAQ, per germline (reference sequence). The CDR3 coding sequence is TGTGCCAGCAGCTTATCCCAGGGGTTGATAGAGACCCAGTACTTC. Translating it yields CASSLSQGLIETQYF.

This clone was counted once. The genes are TRBV2 and TRBJ2-5; tentative D call: TRBD1 (7 bases). Germline V lookup: CDR1 SNHLY, CDR2 FYNNEI. This CDR3 is 14 amino acids long. Trimming removed 3 bases from V and 11 bases from J, with 19 bases in between. DNA for the CDR3: TGTGCCAGCAGTGAGGGGACCCCCAGGGGGGAGCAGTACTTC. Its translation: CASSEGTPRGEQYF. Based on the CDR3 plus reference TRBV2 and TRBJ2-5, the full variable domain is EPEVTQTPSHQVTQMGQEVILRCVPISNHLYFYWYRQILGQKVEFLVSFYNNEISEKSEIFDDQFSVERPDGSNFTLKIRSTKLEDSAMYFCASSEGTPRGEQYFGPGTRLLVL.

This sequence joins TRBV7-6 and TRBJ2-5; D gene ambiguous. Germline V gives CDR1 SGHVS, CDR2 FNYEAQ. Trimming left V 1 base short and J 5 bases short, with 5 bases between. This CDR3 has 12 amino acids. The CDR3 reads CASSLESETQYF. CDR3 nucleotide sequence: TGTGCCAGCAGCTTAGAATCGGAGACCCAGTACTTC. The full variable domain, completed using reference TRBV7-6 and TRBJ2-5, is GAGVSQSPRYKVTKRGQDVALRCDPISGHVSLYWYRQALGQGPEFLTYFNYEAQQDKSGLPNDRFSAERPEGSISTLTIQRTEQRDSAMYRCASSLESETQYFGPGTRLLVL.

This clone has more than one count but fewer than ten. CDR3 protein: CASKGSGSYEQYF. The CDR3 region has the DNA TGTGCCAGCAAAGGGAGCGGGAGTTACGAGCAGTACTTC. The rearrangement links TRBV27 to TRBJ2-7, with 8 bases lining up with TRBD2. The J segment lost 4 bases and the V segment lost 7 bases, leaving 6 bases of the junction unmatched. CDR1 is MNHEY, CDR2 SMNVEV, per germline (reference sequence). This CDR3 spans 13 amino acids.

This clone has more than one count but fewer than ten. The chain employs TRBV11-1 and TRBJ2-1; D gene unclear. The CDR3 covers 13 residues. Germline V gives CDR1 SGHAT, CDR2 FQDESV (reference sequence). The V and J ends lost 4 bases and 7 bases respectively, with 11 bases between them. The CDR3 sequence: CASSSGGINEQFF. CDR3 nucleotides: TGTGCCAGCAGCTCGGGTGGAATAAATGAGCAGTTCTTC.

This clone was picked up a small number of times. The chain employs TRBV27 and TRBJ1-5; TRBD1 is a possible D gene (6 bases). Germline V gene data show CDR1 as MNHEY and CDR2 as SMNVEV (reference sequence). CDR3 length: 17 residues. V was shortened by 6 bases and J by 7 bases, with 25 bases between the two germline ends. The DNA for the CDR3 is TGTGCCAGCAGCCCATTATCGGGGGGCATGTGGAGGCAGCCCCAGCATTTT. Its protein product is CASSPLSGGMWRQPQHF.

V gene TRBV28 combines with J gene TRBJ2-5; D is unclear. Germline assignment: CDR1 MDHEN and CDR2 SYDVKM. Trimming took 3 bases from V and 5 from J, leaving 13 bases between them. This CDR3 has 14 residues. The CDR3: CASSFGGTSETQYF. Here the CDR3 DNA reads TGTGCCAGCAGTTTTGGCGGCACCTCGGAGACCCAGTACTTC.

This clone was seen only a few times. The gene calls are TRBV29-1 and TRBJ1-1; 12 bases fit TRBD1. Germline V lookup: CDR1 SQVTM, CDR2 ANQGSEA. V gave up 7 bases and J gave up 6 bases; unmatched junction bases: 6. This CDR3 region has 13 residues. The CDR3 nucleotides are TGCAGCGCTCCGGGACAGGGGGCCGCTGAAGCTTTCTTT. Its protein product is CSAPGQGAAEAFF. Looking up the rest from reference TRBV29-1 and TRBJ1-1 gives the full variable domain: SAVISQKPSRDICQRGTSLTIQCQVDSQVTMMFWYRQQPGQSLTLIATANQGSEATYESGFVIDKFPISRPNLTFSTLTVSNMSPEDSSIYLCSAPGQGAAEAFFGQGTRLTVV.

This chain links TRBV22-1 with TRBJ2-1; TRBD1, the table's D call, lacks a check against the DNA. TRBV22-1 is marked as a pseudogene. The CDR3 contains 14 residues. The CDR3 region is CPGSALPKYNEQFF. Written as DNA, the CDR3 is TGTCCTGGGAGCGCACTCCCCAAATACAATGAGCAGTTCTTC.